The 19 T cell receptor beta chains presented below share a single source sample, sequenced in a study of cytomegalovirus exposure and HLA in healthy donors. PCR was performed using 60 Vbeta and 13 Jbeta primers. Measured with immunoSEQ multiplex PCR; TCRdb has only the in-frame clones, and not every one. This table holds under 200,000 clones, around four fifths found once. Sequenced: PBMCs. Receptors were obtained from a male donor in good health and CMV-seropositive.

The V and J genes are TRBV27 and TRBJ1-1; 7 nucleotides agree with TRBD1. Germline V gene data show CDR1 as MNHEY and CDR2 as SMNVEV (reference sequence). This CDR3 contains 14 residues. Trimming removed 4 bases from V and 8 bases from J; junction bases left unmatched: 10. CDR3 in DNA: TGTGCCAGCAGTTCCCCCGACAGGGTGGGAGAAGCTTTCTTT. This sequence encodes CASSSPDRVGEAFF.

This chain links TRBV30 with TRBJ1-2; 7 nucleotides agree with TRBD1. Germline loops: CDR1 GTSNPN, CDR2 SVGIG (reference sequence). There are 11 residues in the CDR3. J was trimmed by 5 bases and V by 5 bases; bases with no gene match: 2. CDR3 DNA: TGTGCCTGGGGGACAGAGTATGGCTACACCTTC. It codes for CAWGTEYGYTF.

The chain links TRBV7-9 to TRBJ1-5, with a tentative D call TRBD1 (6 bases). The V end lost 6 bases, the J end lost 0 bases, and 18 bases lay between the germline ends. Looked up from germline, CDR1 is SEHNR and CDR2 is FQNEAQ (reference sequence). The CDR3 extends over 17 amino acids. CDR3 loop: CASSFSETGYSNQPQHF. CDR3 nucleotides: TGTGCCAGCAGTTTCTCCGAGACAGGATATAGCAATCAGCCCCAGCATTTT.

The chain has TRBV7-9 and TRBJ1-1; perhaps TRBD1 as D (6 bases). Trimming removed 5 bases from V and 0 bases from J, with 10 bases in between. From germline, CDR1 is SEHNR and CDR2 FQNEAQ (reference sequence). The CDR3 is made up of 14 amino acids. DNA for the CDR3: TGTGCCAGCAGCCCAGCAGGGGTGAACACTGAAGCTTTCTTT. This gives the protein CASSPAGVNTEAFF.

CDR3 residues: CASRSGSSYGYTF. The DNA for the CDR3 is TGTGCCAGCAGGTCAGGGTCTTCTTATGGCTACACCTTC. V and J are TRBV6-5 and TRBJ1-2; perhaps TRBD1 as D (5 bases). Deletions cut 6 bases from V and 5 bases from J, with 13 bases between. The CDR3 is made up of 13 amino acids. In germline, CDR1 is MNHEY, CDR2 SVGAGI.

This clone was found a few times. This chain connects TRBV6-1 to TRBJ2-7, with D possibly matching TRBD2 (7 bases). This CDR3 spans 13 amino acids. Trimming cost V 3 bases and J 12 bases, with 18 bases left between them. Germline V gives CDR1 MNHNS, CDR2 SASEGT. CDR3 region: CASSEEGEGQWYF. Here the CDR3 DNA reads TGTGCCAGCAGTGAGGAGGGGGAGGGCCAGTGGTACTTC.

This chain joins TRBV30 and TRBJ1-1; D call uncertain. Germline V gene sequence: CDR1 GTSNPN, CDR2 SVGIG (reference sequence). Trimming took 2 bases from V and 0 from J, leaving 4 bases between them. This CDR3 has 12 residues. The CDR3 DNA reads TGTGCCTGGAGTCAGGTGAACACTGAAGCTTTCTTT. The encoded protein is CAWSQVNTEAFF.

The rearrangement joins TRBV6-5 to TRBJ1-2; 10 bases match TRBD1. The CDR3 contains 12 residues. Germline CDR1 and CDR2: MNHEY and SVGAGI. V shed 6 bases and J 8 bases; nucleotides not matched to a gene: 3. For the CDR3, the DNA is TGTGCCAGCAGGGGGACAGGGGAAGGCTACACCTTC. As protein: CASRGTGEGYTF.

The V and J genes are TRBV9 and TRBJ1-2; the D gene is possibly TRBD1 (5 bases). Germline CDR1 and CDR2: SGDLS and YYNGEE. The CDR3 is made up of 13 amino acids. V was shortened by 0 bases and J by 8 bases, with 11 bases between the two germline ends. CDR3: CASSVGGVQGYTF. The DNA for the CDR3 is TGTGCCAGCAGCGTAGGGGGCGTTCAAGGCTACACCTTC.

The CDR3 region is CASSYSIAGAYEQYF. The CDR3 bases are TGTGCCAGCAGTTACTCGATCGCGGGGGCCTACGAGCAGTACTTC. The gene calls are TRBV6-5 and TRBJ2-7; the match to TRBD2 covers 7 bases. This CDR3 is 15 amino acids long. Germline V lookup: CDR1 MNHEY, CDR2 SVGAGI. V was clipped by 0 bases and J by 2 bases; unmatched bases: 4.

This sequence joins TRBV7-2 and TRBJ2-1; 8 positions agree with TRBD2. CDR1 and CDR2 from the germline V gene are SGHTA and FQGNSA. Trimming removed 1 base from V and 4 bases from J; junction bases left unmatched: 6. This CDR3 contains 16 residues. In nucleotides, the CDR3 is TGTGCCAGCAGCTTAGTTAGCGGGGACGCTTACAATGAGCAGTTCTTC. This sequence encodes CASSLVSGDAYNEQFF.

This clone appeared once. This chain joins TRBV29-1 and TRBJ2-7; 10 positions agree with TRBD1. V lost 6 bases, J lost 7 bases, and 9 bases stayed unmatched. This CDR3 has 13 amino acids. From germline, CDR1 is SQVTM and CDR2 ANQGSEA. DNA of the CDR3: TGCAGCGTGGCCGGGACAGGGGTGGGAGAGCAGTACTTC. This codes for CSVAGTGVGEQYF.

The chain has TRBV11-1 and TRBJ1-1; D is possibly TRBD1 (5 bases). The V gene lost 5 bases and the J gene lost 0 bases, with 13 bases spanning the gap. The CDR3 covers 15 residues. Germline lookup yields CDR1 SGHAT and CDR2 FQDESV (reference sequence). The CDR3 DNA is TGTGCCAGCAGCGTATCAGGGAGGCTGAACACTGAAGCTTTCTTT. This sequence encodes CASSVSGRLNTEAFF.

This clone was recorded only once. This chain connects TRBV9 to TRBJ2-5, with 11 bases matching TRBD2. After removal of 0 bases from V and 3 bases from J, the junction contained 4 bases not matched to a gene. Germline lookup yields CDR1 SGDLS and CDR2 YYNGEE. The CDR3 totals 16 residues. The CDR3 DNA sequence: TGTGCCAGCAGCGTAGTGGGACTAGCGGTCGAAGAGACCCAGTACTTC. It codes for CASSVVGLAVEETQYF.

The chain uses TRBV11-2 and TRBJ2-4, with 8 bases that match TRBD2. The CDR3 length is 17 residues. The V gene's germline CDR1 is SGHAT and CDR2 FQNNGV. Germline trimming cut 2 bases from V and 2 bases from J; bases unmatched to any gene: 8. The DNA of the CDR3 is TGTGCCAGCAGCTTATCGGGGGGGACTAGTTCCAAAAACATTCAGTACTTC. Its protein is CASSLSGGTSSKNIQYF. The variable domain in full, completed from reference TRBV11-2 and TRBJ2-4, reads EAGVAQSPRYKIIEKRQSVAFWCNPISGHATLYWYQQILGQGPKLLIQFQNNGVVDDSQLPKDRFSAERLKGVDSTLKIQPAKLEDSAVYLCASSLSGGTSSKNIQYFGAGTRLSVL.

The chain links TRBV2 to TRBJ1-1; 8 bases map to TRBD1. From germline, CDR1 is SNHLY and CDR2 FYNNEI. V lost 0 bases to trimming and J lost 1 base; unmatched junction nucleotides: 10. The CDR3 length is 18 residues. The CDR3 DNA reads TGTGCCAGCAGTGAAGCTCGATTCCGGGACAGGCGGAACACTGAAGCTTTCTTT. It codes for CASSEARFRDRRNTEAFF.

CDR3 nucleotide sequence: TGTGCCAGTAGGTCGGGGGGCGGCATTCAGTACTTC. Its translation: CASRSGGGIQYF. The chain employs TRBV19 and TRBJ2-4; D is perhaps TRBD2 (7 bases). Germline values: CDR1 LNHDA, CDR2 SQIVND (reference sequence). The CDR3 length is 12 residues. Trimming shortened V by 6 bases and J by 9 bases, and 12 bases separated the two germline ends.

The CDR3: CASSPRTGPYNEQFF. CDR3 nucleotides: TGCGCCAGCAGCCCACGGACAGGCCCCTACAATGAGCAGTTCTTC. The chain recombines TRBV5-1 with TRBJ2-1, with 7 bases fitting TRBD1. This CDR3 contains 15 residues. J gave up 2 bases and V 4 bases, and 6 bases lay outside the gene matches. Germline V CDR1 and CDR2: SGHRS, YFSETQ.

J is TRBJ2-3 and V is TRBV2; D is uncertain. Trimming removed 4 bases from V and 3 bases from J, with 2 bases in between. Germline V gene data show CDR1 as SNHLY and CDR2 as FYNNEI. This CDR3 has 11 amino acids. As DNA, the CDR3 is TGTGCCAGCAGTGTAACAGATACGCAGTATTTT. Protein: CASSVTDTQYF.